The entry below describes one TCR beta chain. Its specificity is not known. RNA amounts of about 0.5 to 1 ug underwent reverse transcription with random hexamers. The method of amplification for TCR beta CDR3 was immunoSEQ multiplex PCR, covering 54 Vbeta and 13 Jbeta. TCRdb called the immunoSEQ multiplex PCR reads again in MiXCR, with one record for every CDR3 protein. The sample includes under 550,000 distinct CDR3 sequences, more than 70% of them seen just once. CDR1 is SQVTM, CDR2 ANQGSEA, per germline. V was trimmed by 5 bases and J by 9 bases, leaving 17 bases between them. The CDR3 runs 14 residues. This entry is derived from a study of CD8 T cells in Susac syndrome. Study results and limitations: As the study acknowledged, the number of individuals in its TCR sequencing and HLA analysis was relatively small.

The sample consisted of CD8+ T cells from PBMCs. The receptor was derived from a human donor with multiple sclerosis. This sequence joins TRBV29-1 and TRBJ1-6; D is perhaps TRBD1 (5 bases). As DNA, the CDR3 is TGCAGCGTTCGGGACGGAGAAGGAGGTTCACCCCTCCACTTT. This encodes CSVRDGEGGSPLHF.